Detailed here is one TCR beta chain. The antigen is undetermined. Sequenced by immunoSEQ multiplex PCR; TCRdb stores in-frame clones only, minus some. The sample holds 16,000 or so clones, more than 75% seen once. This record belongs to a study of T cells in pancreatic ductal adenocarcinoma. Study-wide findings and caveats: Enrichment of CD45RO+ effector over naive T cells in tumors may bias clonality. Compared with tumor, blood showed more total productive templates and approximately 8-fold more clonotypes. No significant tumor-blood clonality difference; means were about 0.11 and 0.078. Results skew toward the minority of patients with early-stage disease.

Per the germline V gene, CDR1 is LNHDA and CDR2 is SQIVND (reference sequence). The CDR3 runs 16 residues. V trimming: 4 bases; J trimming: 3 bases; junction bases outside the gene matches: 5. Surgery without prior neoadjuvant therapy was the treatment of the selected pancreatic ductal adenocarcinoma patients. This receptor was taken from a human donor with pancreatic ductal adenocarcinoma. The sample consisted of PBMCs. V is TRBV19 and J is TRBJ2-7; 14 bases match TRBD2. The CDR3 sequence: CASSTPGTSGSYEQYF. The DNA for the CDR3 is TGTGCCAGTAGTACGCCTGGGACTAGCGGGAGCTACGAGCAGTACTTC.